This entry lists 21 T cell receptor beta chains sequenced from one sample in a study of T cells expressing NK-cell markers. After re-calling the 5' RACE reads, TCRdb lists one entry per CDR3 protein, DNA absent. This sample's table reports about 460,000 distinct CDR3 sequences. The sequenced sample was blood T cells: a sorted CD56 or NKG2C T cell subset, CD4+ or CD8+ T cells, or bulk PBMC T cells (not recorded which). The source is a woman in her 50s in good health.

The gene calls are TRBV4-1 and TRBJ2-5; TCRdb reports TRBD2, a call that lacks DNA to check it against. Germline-derived CDR1 and CDR2 are MGHRA and YSYEKL. CDR3 length equals 15 residues. The CDR3 loop reads CASSQELAGRETQYF.

The chain joins TRBV5-1 to TRBJ2-1; TCRdb's D call of TRBD1 is untestable without DNA. Germline V gene data show CDR1 as SGHRS and CDR2 as YFSETQ. The CDR3 extends over 12 amino acids. CDR3 sequence: CASGDPVTEQFF. The variable domain in full, with the rest retrieved from reference TRBV5-1 and TRBJ2-1, is KAGVTQTPRYLIKTRGQQVTLSCSPISGHRSVSWYQQTPGQGLQFLFEYFSETQRNKGNFPGRFSGRQFSNSRSEMNVSTLELGDSALYLCASGDPVTEQFFGPGTRLTVL.

The gene calls are TRBV12-3 or TRBV12-4 and TRBJ2-7. The CDR3 is made up of 13 amino acids. The CDR3: CASRSKSSYEQYF.

The V and J genes are TRBV2 and TRBJ2-4; checking the TCRdb D call of TRBD1 is not possible without DNA. Germline V gene lookup returns CDR1 SNHLY and CDR2 FYNNEI. The CDR3 runs 15 residues. CDR3 sequence reads: CASTGGQGGKNIQYF. Together with reference TRBV2 and TRBJ2-4, the CDR3 gives the full variable domain: EPEVTQTPSHQVTQMGQEVILRCVPISNHLYFYWYRQILGQKVEFLVSFYNNEISEKSEIFDDQFSVERPDGSNFTLKIRSTKLEDSAMYFCASTGGQGGKNIQYFGAGTRLSVL.

The chain links TRBV29-1 to TRBJ1-1; the TCRdb D gene call, TRBD1, has no DNA to confirm it. The germline V gene has CDR1 SQVTM and CDR2 ANQGSEA. CDR3 length: 14 amino acids. This CDR3 is CSVQQELLDTEAFF.

The chain carries TRBV12-3 or TRBV12-4 and TRBJ1-6; TCRdb's D gene call, TRBD1, goes unchecked for lack of DNA. There are 16 residues in the CDR3. CDR3 region: CASSLVSGTANSPLHF.

The chain joins TRBV20-1 to TRBJ2-5; checking the TCRdb D call of TRBD1 is not possible without DNA. The length of the CDR3 is 14 residues. Germline CDR1 DFQATT, CDR2 SNEGSKA (reference sequence). CDR3: CSASAGTGIETQYF.

The chain recombines TRBV2 with TRBJ2-1; the D call of TRBD2 rests on TCRdb alone, since no DNA is present to check it. This CDR3 contains 15 residues. The germline gives CDR1 SNHLY, CDR2 FYNNEI. The CDR3 reads CASSDQAGGHNEQFF.

This chain connects TRBV7-9 to TRBJ2-1. Germline lookup yields CDR1 SEHNR and CDR2 FQNEAQ (reference sequence). The CDR3 covers 13 residues. The CDR3 spells CASSRRADNEQFF.

This chain connects TRBV20-1 to TRBJ2-5; lacking DNA, the TRBD2 call made by TCRdb goes unchecked. The CDR3 loop spans 14 amino acids. CDR1 DFQATT and CDR2 SNEGSKA come from the germline V gene (reference sequence). The CDR3 protein is CSATPSGLQETQYF.

V and J are TRBV30 and TRBJ2-3; the D call from TCRdb, TRBD2, cannot be confirmed without DNA. Germline CDR1 and CDR2: GTSNPN and SVGIG (reference sequence). The CDR3 runs 16 residues. The chain's CDR3 is CAWSVSPAGFTDTQYF. The complete variable domain, with remaining parts taken from reference TRBV30 and TRBJ2-3, reads SQTIHQWPATLVQPVGSPLSLECTVEGTSNPNLYWYRQAAGRGLQLLFYSVGIGQISSEVPQNLSASRPQDRQFILSSKKLLLSDSGFYLCAWSVSPAGFTDTQYFGPGTRLTVL.

The V and J genes are TRBV21-1 and TRBJ2-1; lacking DNA, the TRBD2 call made by TCRdb goes unchecked. TRBV21-1 is reported as a pseudogene. The CDR3 is made up of 15 amino acids. This CDR3 reads CASSTYRTSSSEQFF.

The chain links TRBV4-2 to TRBJ2-1; no DNA is available, so the TRBD2 call from TCRdb remains unchecked. Germline lookup yields CDR1 LGHNA and CDR2 YNFKEQ. The CDR3 has 16 residues. The CDR3 spells CASSHKAGLSYNEQFF.

The chain couples TRBV9 to TRBJ1-2. Germline values: CDR1 SGDLS, CDR2 YYNGEE. CDR3 length equals 15 residues. The CDR3 loop reads CASSVEVNSVYGYTF.

The rearrangement uses TRBV20-1 and TRBJ2-1; TCRdb's D call of TRBD2 is untestable without DNA. The CDR3 has 15 amino acids. Germline values: CDR1 DFQATT, CDR2 SNEGSKA (reference sequence). This chain's CDR3 is CSARWREGERNEQFF.

The J gene is TRBJ1-1, the V gene TRBV12-3 or TRBV12-4. This CDR3 has 12 amino acids. The CDR3 reads CASSPLSTEAFF.

The V and J genes are TRBV3-1 and TRBJ2-6. Germline V gives CDR1 LGHDT, CDR2 YNNKEL (reference sequence). CDR3 size: 15 residues. Here the CDR3 reads CASSQDGVGANVLTF.

This chain connects TRBV6-2 or TRBV6-3 to TRBJ2-4; TCRdb proposes TRBD1, but this gene call is untestable without DNA. Germline lookup yields CDR1 MNHEY and CDR2 SVGEGT. This CDR3 spans 13 amino acids. The CDR3 protein is CASRPGQENIQYF.

This sequence joins TRBV24-1 and TRBJ2-7; TCRdb selects TRBD1, and the lack of DNA leaves this call unchecked. Germline loops: CDR1 KGHDR, CDR2 SFDVKD. This CDR3 has 15 residues. The CDR3: CATSDPRDTTYEQYF.

This chain links TRBV27 with TRBJ1-2; TCRdb designates TRBD1, a call that cannot be tested without DNA. The CDR3 consists of 13 residues. Germline CDR1 MNHEY, CDR2 SMNVEV (reference sequence). CDR3 sequence reads: CASSLGAEYGYTF.

The chain recombines TRBV6-2 or TRBV6-3 with TRBJ1-5; TCRdb selects TRBD1, and the lack of DNA leaves this call unchecked. Germline V gene sequence: CDR1 MNHEY, CDR2 SVGEGT. This CDR3 spans 14 amino acids. The CDR3 region is CASSDRTGRQPQHF.